The 13 T cell receptor beta chains below all came from one sample that was sequenced in a study of Graves' ophthalmopathy and Graves' hyperthyroidism. Researchers took RNA transcripts and amplified TCR beta CDR3 regions from them. Second-round multiplex PCR came after a first-round RT-PCR that employed HTBI primers. TCRdb re-analysed the multiplex PCR reads in MiXCR, keeping a single row per CDR3 protein. The table shows some 750,000 distinct CDR3 sequences, with roughly 41% occurring only once. The sample taken for sequencing was peripheral blood. These receptor sequences come from an adult man with Graves' ophthalmopathy.

V gene TRBV11-1 combines with J gene TRBJ2-2; 9 bases map to TRBD2. Germline trimming cut 3 bases from V and 0 bases from J; bases unmatched to any gene: 8. In germline, CDR1 is SGHAT, CDR2 FQDESV (reference sequence). The CDR3 has 18 residues. The CDR3 reads CASSLVIAGAANTGELFF. The DNA of the CDR3 is TGTGCCAGCAGCTTGGTTATAGCGGGGGCCGCGAACACCGGGGAGCTGTTTTTT.

The rearrangement uses TRBV20-1 and TRBJ1-5; D not certain. Germline V gene sequence: CDR1 DFQATT, CDR2 SNEGSKA (reference sequence). The length of the CDR3 is 13 residues. Trimming stripped 3 bases from V and 7 bases from J, with 13 bases between. The CDR3 spells CSASSLGGQPQHF. As DNA, the CDR3 is TGCAGTGCTAGTTCCTTGGGTGGACAGCCCCAGCATTTT.

V usage is TRBV19 and J usage is TRBJ1-5; D is undetermined. This CDR3 is 13 amino acids long. Germline V gene sequence: CDR1 LNHDA, CDR2 SQIVND (reference sequence). Between the trimmed V and J ends, which lost 9 bases and 4 bases, there was a span of 13 bases. The CDR3 DNA is TGTGCCAGCAGTGACATCAGGAATCAGCCCCAGCATTTT. This sequence encodes CASSDIRNQPQHF.

The CDR3 here is CASSLRLTAYQETQYF. The CDR3 region has the DNA TGTGCCAGCAGCTTACGTTTGACCGCGTACCAAGAGACCCAGTACTTC. The V and J genes are TRBV5-6 and TRBJ2-5; D is unresolved. This CDR3 contains 16 residues. Germline assignment: CDR1 SGHDT and CDR2 YYEEEE. Between the trimmed V and J ends, which lost 2 bases and 0 bases, there was a span of 14 bases.

The chain is built from TRBV7-2 and TRBJ1-4, with D possibly being TRBD1 (5 bases). The CDR3 totals 15 residues. The V gene's germline CDR1 is SGHTA and CDR2 FQGNSA. With 6 bases removed from V and 6 bases from J, the gap between germline ends came to 17 bases. The CDR3 sequence is CASSDSGELDEKLFF. The CDR3 coding sequence is TGTGCCAGCAGTGATTCGGGGGAGTTGGATGAAAAACTGTTTTTT.

The sample holds a few counts of this clonotype. The rearrangement links TRBV7-9 to TRBJ2-2, with 10 bases lining up with TRBD1. V lost 7 bases to trimming and J lost 5 bases; unmatched junction nucleotides: 10. Germline values: CDR1 SEHNR, CDR2 FQNEAQ (reference sequence). The CDR3 covers 16 residues. Written as DNA, the CDR3 is TGTGCCAGCACCCAAGCCGGGACAGGGGTTACCGGGGAGCTGTTTTTT. Amino acids: CASTQAGTGVTGELFF. Supplemented by reference TRBV7-9 and TRBJ2-2, the full variable domain reads DTGVSQNPRHKITKRGQNVTFRCDPISEHNRLYWYRQTLGQGPEFLTYFQNEAQLEKSRLLSDRFSAERPKGSFSTLEIQRTEQGDSAMYLCASTQAGTGVTGELFFGEGSRLTVL.

Regarding this clonotype: One base away lies a much larger clone, so this may be a sequencing read error. The chain carries TRBV20-1 and TRBJ1-5; D is perhaps TRBD1 (5 bases). Germline V gene data show CDR1 as DFQATT and CDR2 as SNEGSKA (reference sequence). V shed 6 bases and J shed 11 bases, with 14 bases lying between them. CDR3 length equals 11 residues. The CDR3 region has the DNA TGCAGTGCACGGGACGGGGAGGCCCAGCATTTT. This gives the protein CSARDGEAQHF.

The rearrangement joins TRBV9 to TRBJ1-1; tentatively, D is TRBD1 (6 bases). CDR1 SGDLS and CDR2 YYNGEE come from the germline V gene. This CDR3 contains 14 residues. V lost 3 bases to trimming and J lost 2 bases, with 11 bases between them. CDR3 sequence (DNA): TGTGCCAGCAGCGGAGTACAGGGAAACACTGAAGCTTTCTTT. Amino acid sequence: CASSGVQGNTEAFF.

This clonotype has only a few counts. This may be a read error: a much more frequent sequence differs by one nucleotide. The chain links TRBV7-2 to TRBJ2-7; D uncertain. Trimming took off 1 base at V and 3 bases at J, with 4 bases between the two ends. Germline V gene data show CDR1 as SGHTA and CDR2 as FQGNSA. The CDR3 length is 12 residues. CDR3 sequence reads: CASSLVFYEQYF. The CDR3 DNA follows: TGTGCCAGCAGCTTAGTTTTCTACGAGCAGTACTTC.

The CDR3 reads CSVGQGSTSGQETQYF. In DNA form, the CDR3 reads TGCAGCGTTGGACAGGGATCCACTAGCGGCCAAGAGACCCAGTACTTC. The chain employs TRBV29-1 and TRBJ2-5, with D perhaps TRBD2 (8 bases). The V gene lost 4 bases and the J gene lost 1 base, with 19 bases spanning the gap. The CDR3 consists of 16 residues. Germline V gene data show CDR1 as SQVTM and CDR2 as ANQGSEA. Variable domain in full (rest from reference TRBV29-1 and TRBJ2-5): SAVISQKPSRDICQRGTSLTIQCQVDSQVTMMFWYRQQPGQSLTLIATANQGSEATYESGFVIDKFPISRPNLTFSTLTVSNMSPEDSSIYLCSVGQGSTSGQETQYFGPGTRLLVL.

This clonotype has a count of ten or more. The V and J genes are TRBV9 and TRBJ1-6; D perhaps matches TRBD1 (6 bases). This CDR3 is built from 14 residues. The germline V gene has CDR1 SGDLS and CDR2 YYNGEE. V was cut by 0 bases and J by 11 bases, with 12 bases left in between. This CDR3 is CASSVDIRGAPLHF. Written as DNA, the CDR3 is TGTGCCAGCAGCGTAGACATAAGGGGGGCACCCCTCCACTTT. Drawing the rest from reference TRBV9 and TRBJ1-6, the complete variable domain is DSGVTQTPKHLITATGQRVTLRCSPRSGDLSVYWYQQSLDQGLQFLIQYYNGEERAKGNILERFSAQQFPDLHSELNLSSLELGDSALYFCASSVDIRGAPLHFGNGTRLTVT.

For this clonotype: The junction shows a germline mismatch at one end, possibly a read error. The chain has TRBV6-4 and TRBJ2-6, with D possibly called TRBD1 or TRBD2 (5 bases each). This CDR3 contains 13 residues. The germline CDR1 and CDR2 sequences are MRHNA and SNTAGT. The CDR3, as DNA: TGTGCCAGCAGTGCCTCCGGGGCCACCGTCCTGACTTTC. It specifies CASSASGATVLTF.

In its sample, this clonotype was seen a few times. This chain uses TRBV9 with TRBJ2-7; possibly TRBD1 for D (6 bases). The germline CDR1 and CDR2 sequences are SGDLS and YYNGEE. Trimming pared 5 bases from V and 4 bases from J, leaving 19 bases between. This CDR3 is built from 15 residues. CDR3 coding DNA: TGTGCCAGCAGTTTTGGCAGGGGAAACGTTTACGAGCAGTACTTC. It specifies CASSFGRGNVYEQYF. Based on the CDR3 plus reference TRBV9 and TRBJ2-7, the full variable domain is DSGVTQTPKHLITATGQRVTLRCSPRSGDLSVYWYQQSLDQGLQFLIQYYNGEERAKGNILERFSAQQFPDLHSELNLSSLELGDSALYFCASSFGRGNVYEQYFGPGTRLTVT.